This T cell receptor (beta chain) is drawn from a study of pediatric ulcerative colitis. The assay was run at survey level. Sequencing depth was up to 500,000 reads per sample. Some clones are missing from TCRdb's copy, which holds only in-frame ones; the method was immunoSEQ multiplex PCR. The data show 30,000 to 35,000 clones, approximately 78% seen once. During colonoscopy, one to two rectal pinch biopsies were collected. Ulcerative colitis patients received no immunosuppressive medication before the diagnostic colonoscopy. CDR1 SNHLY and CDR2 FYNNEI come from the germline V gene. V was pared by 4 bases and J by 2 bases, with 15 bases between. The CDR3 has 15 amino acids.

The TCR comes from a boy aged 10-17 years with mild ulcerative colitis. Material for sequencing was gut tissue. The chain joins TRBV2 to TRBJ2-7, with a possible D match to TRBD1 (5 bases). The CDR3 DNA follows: TGTGCCAGCAGTGGGCTTACAGGCGGTGCCTACGAGCAGTACTTC. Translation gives CASSGLTGGAYEQYF. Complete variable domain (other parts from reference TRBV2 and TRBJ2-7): EPEVTQTPSHQVTQMGQEVILRCVPISNHLYFYWYRQILGQKVEFLVSFYNNEISEKSEIFDDQFSVERPDGSNFTLKIRSTKLEDSAMYFCASSGLTGGAYEQYFGPGTRLTVT.